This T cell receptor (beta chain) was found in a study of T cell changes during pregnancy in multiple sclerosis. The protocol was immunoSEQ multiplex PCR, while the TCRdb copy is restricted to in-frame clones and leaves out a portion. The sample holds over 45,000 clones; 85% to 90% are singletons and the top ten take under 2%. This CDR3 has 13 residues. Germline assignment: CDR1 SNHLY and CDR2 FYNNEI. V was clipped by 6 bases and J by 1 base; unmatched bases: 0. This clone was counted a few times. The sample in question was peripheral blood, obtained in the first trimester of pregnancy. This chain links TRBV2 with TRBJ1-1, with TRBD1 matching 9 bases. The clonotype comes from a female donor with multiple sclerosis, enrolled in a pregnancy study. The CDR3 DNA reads TGTGCCAGCAGGGGACAGGGGAACACTGAAGCTTTCTTT. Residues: CASRGQGNTEAFF.